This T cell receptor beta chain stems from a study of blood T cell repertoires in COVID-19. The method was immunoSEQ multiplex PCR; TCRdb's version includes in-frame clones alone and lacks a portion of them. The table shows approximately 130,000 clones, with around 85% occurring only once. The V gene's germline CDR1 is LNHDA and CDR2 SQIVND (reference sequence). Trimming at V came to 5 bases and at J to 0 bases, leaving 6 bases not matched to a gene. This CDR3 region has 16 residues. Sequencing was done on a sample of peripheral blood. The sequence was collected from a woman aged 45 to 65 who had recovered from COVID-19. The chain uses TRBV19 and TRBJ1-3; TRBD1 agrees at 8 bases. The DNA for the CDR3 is TGTGCCAGTAGTTACAGGGGGAAAGGCTCTGGAAACACCATATATTTT. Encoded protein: CASSYRGKGSGNTIYF.